The 23 T cell receptor beta chains in this list originate from one sample, sequenced in a study of breast tumors, draining lymph nodes, adjacent tissues. TCRdb reanalysed the multiplex PCR reads using MiXCR and keeps one entry per CDR3 protein. The profile covers more than 50,000 distinct CDR3 sequences, with approximately 62% appearing a single time and roughly 19% taken by the ten largest. The sample comprised breast tumor tissue. The receptor source for this set is a female donor with breast cancer. Some clones in this sample may be carry-over from other donors' samples.

The chain links TRBV20-1 to TRBJ2-3, with no clear D. V dropped 3 bases and J dropped 9 bases, with 16 bases sitting between them. The CDR3 loop spans 13 amino acids. From germline, CDR1 is DFQATT and CDR2 SNEGSKA (reference sequence). DNA of the CDR3: TGCAGTGCTAGGGGGTCGGAGCCCTGGACGCAGTATTTT. It yields the protein CSARGSEPWTQYF.

This chain joins TRBV20-1 and TRBJ1-2; maybe TRBD1 (5 bases). The CDR3 has 13 residues. Between the trimmed V and J ends, which lost 0 bases and 1 base, there was a span of 6 bases. CDR1 is DFQATT, CDR2 SNEGSKA, per germline (reference sequence). CDR3 region: CSARDRGNYGYTF. CDR3 DNA: TGCAGTGCTAGAGATAGGGGTAACTATGGCTACACCTTC.

The chain joins TRBV9 to TRBJ1-6; 9 nucleotides agree with TRBD1. Germline V gene data show CDR1 as SGDLS and CDR2 as YYNGEE. CDR3 length equals 16 residues. V shed 4 bases and J 10 bases; nucleotides not matched to a gene: 12. CDR3 coding DNA: TGTGCCAGCAGCTCCACAGGGGGCGCGGGCGGCTCACCCCTCCACTTT. This encodes CASSSTGGAGGSPLHF.

In its sample, this clonotype was seen a few times. The gene calls are TRBV9 and TRBJ2-7; no clear D gene. Germline loops: CDR1 SGDLS, CDR2 YYNGEE. V was pared by 5 bases and J by 3 bases, with 18 bases between. The CDR3 runs to 15 residues. CDR3 residues: CASSSQDFPLYEQYF. CDR3 bases: TGTGCCAGCAGTTCTCAAGACTTCCCCCTCTACGAGCAGTACTTC.

Here the CDR3 reads CATSARTGGGFSNQPQHF. CDR3 DNA: TGTGCCACCAGCGCGCGGACAGGGGGGGGTTTTAGCAATCAGCCCCAGCATTTT. The chain couples TRBV15 to TRBJ1-5; 10 bases align to TRBD1. Germline V gene lookup returns CDR1 LNHNV and CDR2 YYDKDF (reference sequence). This CDR3 region has 18 residues. Trimming cost V 5 bases and J 0 bases; bases outside gene matches: 10.

V and J are TRBV2 and TRBJ2-1; 7 nucleotides match TRBD2. The length of the CDR3 is 13 residues. Germline V gene lookup returns CDR1 SNHLY and CDR2 FYNNEI. V gave up 2 bases and J gave up 9 bases; unmatched junction bases: 4. CDR3 loop: CASSETGGSEQFF. The CDR3 DNA reads TGTGCCAGCAGTGAAACGGGGGGAAGTGAGCAGTTCTTC.

Turning to this clonotype: Because the CDR3's place on the DNA is in doubt, the DNA is left out and the CDR3 is given as listed by TCRdb. This rearrangement joins TRBV7-9 to TRBJ2-3; the table's D call, TRBD1, was not checked against the DNA. The germline V gene encodes CDR1 SEHNR and CDR2 FQNEAQ (reference sequence). Both ends counted, the CDR3 spans 20 residues. The CDR3: CASSFYICSARDRGADTQYF.

The gene calls are TRBV9 and TRBJ1-6, with no clear D. There are 15 residues in the CDR3. The germline V gene has CDR1 SGDLS and CDR2 YYNGEE. Trimming removed 0 bases at V and 6 bases at J, with 10 bases between. The CDR3 spells CASSVGSEANSPLHF. The CDR3 nucleotides read TGTGCCAGCAGCGTAGGATCTGAAGCTAATTCACCCCTCCACTTT.

This clonotype has ten or more counts. The rearrangement joins TRBV20-1 to TRBJ2-1, with no clear D. Per the germline V gene, CDR1 is DFQATT and CDR2 is SNEGSKA (reference sequence). The CDR3 length is 11 residues. V was trimmed by 5 bases and J by 8 bases, leaving 10 bases between them. The CDR3: CSAQHGDEQFF. The CDR3 DNA sequence: TGCAGTGCTCAGCACGGCGATGAGCAGTTCTTC.

The J gene is TRBJ2-3, the V gene TRBV4-1, with TRBD2 identical over 16 bases. V lost 0 bases to trimming and J lost 0 bases; unmatched junction nucleotides: 12. Looked up from germline, CDR1 is MGHRA and CDR2 is YSYEKL. This CDR3 contains 22 residues. The CDR3 bases are TGCGCCAGCAGCCAAGATCCACCGGGACTAGCGGGGGGGGCTCCTAGCACAGATACGCAGTATTTT. Translating gives CASSQDPPGLAGGAPSTDTQYF.

The rearrangement links TRBV5-1 to TRBJ1-2; 9 positions match TRBD1. The CDR3 runs 15 residues. Germline V gives CDR1 SGHRS, CDR2 YFSETQ. J was trimmed by 4 bases and V by 4 bases; bases with no gene match: 8. This CDR3 reads CASSTPGQGFYGYTF. For the CDR3, the DNA is TGCGCCAGCAGCACACCGGGACAGGGATTCTATGGCTACACCTTC.

The chain couples TRBV20-1 to TRBJ2-7, with D perhaps matching TRBD2 (10 bases). Per germline, CDR1 DFQATT and CDR2 SNEGSKA (reference sequence). This CDR3 has 14 amino acids. V lost 6 bases, J lost 6 bases, and 21 bases lay in between. CDR3 nucleotides: TGCAGTGCAACTAGCGGGACAGGGTATCTCGAGCAGTACTTC. Translated: CSATSGTGYLEQYF.

This sequence joins TRBV7-6 and TRBJ2-2; D not resolved. V lost 1 base and J lost 5, with 5 bases in between. The CDR3 runs to 13 residues. Germline CDR1 and CDR2: SGHVS and FNYEAQ. CDR3 nucleotide sequence: TGTGCCAGCAGCTTAGTATCGACCGGGGAGCTGTTTTTT. Its translation is CASSLVSTGELFF. Filled out from reference TRBV7-6 and TRBJ2-2, the complete variable domain reads GAGVSQSPRYKVTKRGQDVALRCDPISGHVSLYWYRQALGQGPEFLTYFNYEAQQDKSGLPNDRFSAERPEGSISTLTIQRTEQRDSAMYRCASSLVSTGELFFGEGSRLTVL.

V usage is TRBV4-1 and J usage is TRBJ1-6; 8 nucleotides line up with TRBD1. V lost 1 base to trimming and J lost 7 bases; unmatched junction nucleotides: 6. The CDR3 has 16 amino acids. Germline-derived CDR1 and CDR2 are MGHRA and YSYEKL. The CDR3 region has the DNA TGCGCCAGCAGCCAAGCCCTCGGGGACAGGAATTCACCCCTCCACTTT. This encodes CASSQALGDRNSPLHF.

The V and J genes are TRBV9 and TRBJ2-5; 8 positions agree with TRBD1. V lost 4 bases to trimming and J lost 0 bases; unmatched junction nucleotides: 11. The CDR3 sequence is 17 residues long. Germline V gene lookup returns CDR1 SGDLS and CDR2 YYNGEE. CDR3 DNA: TGTGCCAGCAGCCCTTTGGGACAGGTGGGCGACCAAGAGACCCAGTACTTC. It is translated as CASSPLGQVGDQETQYF.

V is TRBV2 and J is TRBJ2-2; TRBD2 is a possible D gene (6 bases). V shed 2 bases and J shed 4 bases, with 14 bases lying between them. Germline-derived CDR1 and CDR2 are SNHLY and FYNNEI. CDR3 length equals 16 residues. CDR3 amino acids: CASSEYGTGATGELFF. DNA for the CDR3: TGTGCCAGCAGTGAATACGGGACTGGAGCCACCGGGGAGCTGTTTTTT.

V gene TRBV7-9 combines with J gene TRBJ1-2; 7 bases align to TRBD1. CDR3 size: 15 residues. Germline V lookup: CDR1 SEHNR, CDR2 FQNEAQ (reference sequence). V lost 5 bases and J lost 0; bases outside the gene matches: 6. This CDR3 is CASSDAGTANYGYTF. The CDR3 nucleotides read TGTGCCAGCAGCGACGCCGGGACAGCTAACTATGGCTACACCTTC.

The chain recombines TRBV5-1 with TRBJ2-2; D gene uncertain. This CDR3 comprises 14 residues. The germline V and J ends were trimmed by 0 bases and 13 bases, with 16 bases remaining between them. Germline loops: CDR1 SGHRS, CDR2 YFSETQ. The CDR3 loop reads CASSLAEDAGGLFF. CDR3 nucleotides: TGCGCCAGCAGCTTGGCCGAAGACGCCGGCGGGCTGTTTTTT.

Judged by abundance, this clonotype is medium-sized. V and J are TRBV7-9 and TRBJ2-3, with 7 nucleotides matching TRBD1. V gave up 9 bases and J gave up 1 base; unmatched junction bases: 4. The CDR3 contains 13 residues. Germline-derived CDR1 and CDR2 are SEHNR and FQNEAQ (reference sequence). DNA for the CDR3: TGTGCCAGTCATACAGGGGGCACAGATACGCAGTATTTT. Translated, it gives CASHTGGTDTQYF. Full variable domain (missing parts from reference TRBV7-9 and TRBJ2-3): DTGVSQNPRHKITKRGQNVTFRCDPISEHNRLYWYRQTLGQGPEFLTYFQNEAQLEKSRLLSDRFSAERPKGSFSTLEIQRTEQGDSAMYLCASHTGGTDTQYFGPGTRLTVL.

This clonotype was found many times. This may be a read error: a much more frequent sequence differs by one nucleotide. J is TRBJ2-7 and V is TRBV20-1, with D uncertain. Germline V gene data show CDR1 as DFQATT and CDR2 as SNEGSKA (reference sequence). The CDR3 is made up of 14 amino acids. CDR3 nucleotides: TGCAGTGCTAGAGATCCGACTCTCTCCTCCGAGCAGTACTTC. This translates into CSARDPTLSSEQYF.

This clonotype was seen ten or more times. The chain joins TRBV7-2 to TRBJ1-2; TRBD1 aligns across 11 bases. The CDR3 totals 15 residues. J was trimmed by 2 bases and V by 5 bases; bases with no gene match: 4. CDR1 SGHTA and CDR2 FQGNSA come from the germline V gene. In nucleotides, the CDR3 is TGTGCCAGCAGCCCCGGACAGGGGGCGAACTATGGCTACACCTTC. Amino acid sequence: CASSPGQGANYGYTF.

The gene calls are TRBV7-2 and TRBJ1-4; 8 nucleotides match TRBD1. V lost 3 bases to trimming and J lost 5 bases; unmatched junction nucleotides: 11. CDR1 is SGHTA, CDR2 FQGNSA, per germline. The CDR3 totals 17 residues. CDR3 DNA: TGTGCCAGCAGCTTTGAAATCAGGGGGCGCGGGAATGAAAAACTGTTTTTT. Translated: CASSFEIRGRGNEKLFF.

The J gene is TRBJ2-1, the V gene TRBV7-9; D uncertain. The CDR3 has 17 amino acids. CDR1 and CDR2 (germline): SEHNR, FQNEAQ (reference sequence). Trimming stripped 3 bases from V and 7 bases from J, with 22 bases between. The DNA for the CDR3 is TGTGCCAGCAGCTTGTGGTTCGGGCCGTCGATAATGAATGAGCAGTTCTTC. Protein sequence: CASSLWFGPSIMNEQFF.